Listed below are T cell receptor beta chains from one sample, sequenced in a study of identical twins. TCRdb re-called the 5' RACE reads through MiXCR, storing one row per CDR3 protein. The sample shows around 240,000 distinct CDR3 sequences, roughly 7% of them seen only once. This sample also appeared in a second study, on yellow fever vaccine responses in identical twins.

Input material: memory (CD45RO+) T cells sorted from blood. These receptors came from a woman under 30 in good health. Both conserved end residues are part of each CDR3. A D gene is named only where the DNA matches it firmly. Clone size appears in some rows only: once, few, many, or a class for an expanded clone.

DNA | CDR3 | J | size | V | D
TGTGCCAGCAGTATGAGACAGGGAATAAGGCAGCCCCAGCATTTT | CASSMRQGIRQPQHF | TRBJ1-5 | - | TRBV2 | TRBD1
TGCGCCAGCAGGCCCGCAGGGGCTCTCGGGGGCGGGGAGCTGTTTTTT | CASRPAGALGGGELFF | TRBJ2-2 | - | TRBV4-1 | -
TGTGCCAGCTCACCACGGACAGCGGGGGACACCGGGGAGCTGTTTTTT | CASSPRTAGDTGELFF | TRBJ2-2 | many | TRBV18 | TRBD2
TGTGCCAGCAGCTTAGCTAGCGGGACAGTCACCGGGGAGCTGTTTTTT | CASSLASGTVTGELFF | TRBJ2-2 | few | TRBV7-6 | -
TGTGCCAGCTCACCACCGACGCAGGGAAACACCGGGGAGCTGTTTTTT | CASSPPTQGNTGELFF | TRBJ2-2 | few | TRBV18 | -
TGTGCCAGCAGTGAGGGGGGCTTTACAGATACGCAGTATTTT | CASSEGGFTDTQYF | TRBJ2-3 | - | TRBV2 | -
TGTGCCAGCAGCTTGGGGCAGTTGGATTCACCCCTCCACTTT | CASSLGQLDSPLHF | TRBJ1-6 | many | TRBV5-8 | -
TGCGCCAGCAGCCCCGCTGGGATTGTGGCGTACCAAGAGACCCAGTACTTC | CASSPAGIVAYQETQYF | TRBJ2-5 | few | TRBV4-1 | -
TGCAGTGCTTTGGGAGACAGGGGCTACAATGAGCAGTTCTTC | CSALGDRGYNEQFF | TRBJ2-1 | many | TRBV20-1 | TRBD1
TGCGCCAGCAGCCACCTGGGCCCCAACAACTATGGCTACACCTTC | CASSHLGPNNYGYTF | TRBJ1-2 | - | TRBV4-1 | -
TGTGCCAGCAGACAGGATGGCAATCAGCCCCAGCATTTT | CASRQDGNQPQHF | TRBJ1-5 | many | TRBV12-3/TRBV12-4 | -
TGCAGCGTACCAGGGACTAGCGGGAACACAGATACGCAGTATTTT | CSVPGTSGNTDTQYF | TRBJ2-3 | few | TRBV29-1 | TRBD2
TGCGCCAGCAGCCAAGGACAGGGGCTGCATTTCACCGGGGAGCTGTTTTTT | CASSQGQGLHFTGELFF | TRBJ2-2 | few | TRBV4-1 | TRBD1
TGTGCCACGACCGGGACAGAATATGGCTACACCTTC | CATTGTEYGYTF | TRBJ1-2 | many | TRBV10-3 | TRBD1
TGCGCCAGCAGCTTGTCTCAGGGTAACACTGAAGCTTTCTTT | CASSLSQGNTEAFF | TRBJ1-1 | - | TRBV5-1 | -
TGTGCCAGCCGGCGGGGGGCCATAAGCTCCTACAATGAGCAGTTCTTC | CASRRGAISSYNEQFF | TRBJ2-1 | - | TRBV6-1 | TRBD2
TGCAGTGCTAGAGATATTTCCGGGACTAGTCTGATCAATGAGCAGTTCTTC | CSARDISGTSLINEQFF | TRBJ2-1 | - | TRBV20-1 | TRBD2
TGTGCCAGCAGCCAAGTCCCCTATGGCGGGGGGGCAGATACGCAGTATTTT | CASSQVPYGGGADTQYF | TRBJ2-3 | - | TRBV4-2 | TRBD2
TGTGCCAGCAGTATGACAGGGGCCACTGAAGCTTTCTTT | CASSMTGATEAFF | TRBJ1-1 | - | TRBV27 | TRBD1
TGTGCCATCCAGGGTACGACTGAAGCTTTCTTT | CAIQGTTEAFF | TRBJ1-1 | - | TRBV10-3 | -
TGTGCCAGCAGGGATACAGTGGGCTTGGGGACTGAAGCTTTCTTT | CASRDTVGLGTEAFF | TRBJ1-1 | few | TRBV7-6 | -
TGTGCCAGCAGGTCAGCGGGGGCCAAACAAGAGACCCAGTACTTC | CASRSAGAKQETQYF | TRBJ2-5 | few | TRBV27 | TRBD2
TGCGCCAGCAGCTTGTACGGGGAGCTGTTTTTT | CASSLYGELFF | TRBJ2-2 | many | TRBV5-1 | -
TGTGCCAGCAGTGGGCACCGGGACTTCACTGAAGCTTTCTTT | CASSGHRDFTEAFF | TRBJ1-1 | few | TRBV6-1 | -
TGTGCCAGCAGCGGAGACAGGGATCAGCCCCAGCATTTT | CASSGDRDQPQHF | TRBJ1-5 | - | TRBV5-6 | TRBD1
TGTGCCAGCAGTGAAGAAGGCCAGGGGTTTTACGAGCAGTACTTC | CASSEEGQGFYEQYF | TRBJ2-7 | few | TRBV2 | -
TGTGCCAGCACCTACAGCCCCCGGACTAGCGGGGTCACAGATACGCAGTATTTT | CASTYSPRTSGVTDTQYF | TRBJ2-3 | many | TRBV7-8 | TRBD2
TGTGCCAGCAGCTTAGAAGGAGGGAGCTCCTACAATGAGCAGTTCTTC | CASSLEGGSSYNEQFF | TRBJ2-1 | many | TRBV11-2 | -